Below, 18 T cell receptor beta chains from the same sample are listed, as sequenced in a study of blood T cell repertoires in COVID-19. The table came from immunoSEQ multiplex PCR; TCRdb's copy has only in-frame clones and leaves some out. This sample yields more than 150,000 clones, of which less than 90% are seen a single time; more than 2% belongs to the top ten. The specimen was peripheral blood. Every receptor here comes from a woman in her 70s with acute or convalescent COVID-19.

The rearrangement links TRBV13 to TRBJ2-3, with D maybe TRBD2 (6 bases). Trimming took 5 bases from V and 6 from J, leaving 24 bases between them. The germline V gene encodes CDR1 PRHDT and CDR2 FYEKMQ (reference sequence). The CDR3 is 17 residues long. CDR3 amino acids: CASSPAGSSSLLDTQYF. The CDR3 DNA is TGTGCCAGCAGCCCCGCCGGGAGTAGCTCTCTCTTGGATACGCAGTATTTT.

CDR3 loop: CASGGARAGNTIYF. For the CDR3, the DNA is TGTGCCAGCGGAGGGGCGCGAGCCGGAAACACCATATATTTT. The genes are TRBV2 and TRBJ1-3; D perhaps matches TRBD1 (5 bases). Germline-derived CDR1 and CDR2 are SNHLY and FYNNEI. V lost 8 bases and J lost 4, with 15 bases in between. The CDR3 sequence is 14 residues long.

The gene calls are TRBV18 and TRBJ1-2, with D tentatively TRBD1 (5 bases). Trimming cost V 3 bases and J 3 bases, with 14 bases left between them. Germline CDR1 is KGHSH and CDR2 is LQKENI. This CDR3 is 15 amino acids long. CDR3 protein: CASSPVGGLDYGYTF. CDR3 sequence (DNA): TGTGCCAGCTCACCTGTCGGGGGTCTGGACTATGGCTACACCTTC.

This clone was seen a handful of times. This chain uses TRBV11-2 with TRBJ1-2, with D possibly being TRBD1 (6 bases). Trimming took off 5 bases at V and 5 bases at J, with 12 bases between the two ends. Germline CDR1 SGHAT, CDR2 FQNNGV. The length of the CDR3 is 13 residues. The CDR3 region is CASSRTVEYGYTF. CDR3 nucleotides: TGTGCCAGCAGCCGGACAGTCGAATATGGCTACACCTTC.

This clone showed up just a few times. The chain couples TRBV11-2 to TRBJ1-1; maybe TRBD1 (5 bases). The ends were cut back, 5 bases at V and 2 bases at J, with 18 bases in the middle. The CDR3 totals 16 residues. The V gene's germline CDR1 is SGHAT and CDR2 FQNNGV. The CDR3: CASSPNPGLVNTEAFF. In DNA, the CDR3 is TGTGCCAGCAGCCCCAACCCAGGGTTGGTTAACACTGAAGCTTTCTTT.

This rearrangement joins TRBV19 to TRBJ2-6; TRBD1 matches at 7 bases. The V gene end was trimmed by 4 bases and the J gene end by 0 bases; junction bases not matched to a gene: 6. This CDR3 has 17 amino acids. Germline-derived CDR1 and CDR2 are LNHDA and SQIVND (reference sequence). For the CDR3, the DNA is TGTGCCAGTAGTACACCGACAGGGAGCTCTGGGGCCAACGTCCTGACTTTC. This codes for CASSTPTGSSGANVLTF.

V and J are TRBV18 and TRBJ2-1; D might be TRBD2 (5 bases). Germline CDR1 reads KGHSH; CDR2 reads LQKENI. V lost 6 bases and J 8 bases, leaving 14 bases between the germline ends. CDR3 size: 13 residues. The chain's CDR3 is CASSEGALHEQFF. The CDR3 bases are TGTGCCAGCTCCGAGGGAGCACTCCATGAGCAGTTCTTC.

The gene calls are TRBV7-9 and TRBJ2-5; weak D call: TRBD1 (5 bases). The CDR3 runs 12 residues. Trimming pared 7 bases from V and 9 bases from J, leaving 15 bases between. CDR1 is SEHNR and CDR2 is FQNEAQ in the germline V gene (reference sequence). The DNA of the CDR3 is TGTGCCAGCACCTCAGGGCCACCTGCCCAGTACTTC. Encoded protein: CASTSGPPAQYF.

For this clone: One end of the junction does not line up with germline, which may come from a read error. The rearrangement links TRBV5-1 to TRBJ1-1; D is uncertain. CDR1 SGHRS and CDR2 YFSETQ come from the germline V gene. This CDR3 comprises 14 residues. The CDR3: CASTLAGGNTEAFF. The CDR3 bases are TGCGCCAGCACCTTGGCAGGAGGGAACACTGAAGCTTTCTTT.

The chain's CDR3 is CASSQETGTVGPYQNSYNSPLHF. The CDR3, as DNA: TGTGCCAGCAGCCAAGAGACCGGGACAGTCGGACCCTACCAGAACTCCTATAATTCACCCCTCCACTTT. The J gene is TRBJ1-6, the V gene TRBV3-1 (or the pseudogene TRBV3-2); 7 bases match TRBD1. The CDR3 runs to 23 residues. Germline CDR1 is LGHDT and CDR2 is YNNKEL (reference sequence). V lost 0 bases and J lost 0; bases outside the gene matches: 20.

This clone has just one count. The chain is built from TRBV6-4 and TRBJ2-2; D perhaps matches TRBD2 (6 bases). The CDR3 extends over 14 amino acids. Deletions cut 7 bases from V and 4 bases from J, with 13 bases between. Germline CDR1 reads MRHNA; CDR2 reads SNTAGT. Here the CDR3 reads CASTKEGGTGELFF. CDR3 in DNA: TGTGCCAGCACTAAGGAGGGCGGCACCGGGGAGCTGTTTTTT.

The rearrangement links TRBV19 to TRBJ1-5, with 10 bases that match TRBD1. The junction had 5 bases not matched to a gene; V was cut back by 3 bases and J by 3 bases. This CDR3 contains 16 residues. Germline assignment: CDR1 LNHDA and CDR2 SQIVND (reference sequence). This CDR3 is CASSIGQGGNNQPQHF. The CDR3 DNA is TGTGCCAGTAGTATCGGACAGGGGGGGAACAATCAGCCCCAGCATTTT.

This clone has a single count. Other DNA sequences in the sample encode the same CDR3. V gene TRBV7-2 combines with J gene TRBJ1-5; 7 bases fit TRBD1. Germline values: CDR1 SGHTA, CDR2 FQGNSA. V shed 1 base, J shed 2 bases, and the junction held 2 bases outside the gene matches. The CDR3 contains 15 residues. The CDR3 reads CASSLGGGGNQPQHF. The CDR3 DNA reads as TGTGCCAGCAGCTTAGGAGGGGGCGGCAATCAGCCCCAGCATTTT.

This sequence joins TRBV9 and TRBJ1-2; unclear D gene. Trimming shortened V by 4 bases and J by 2 bases, and 12 bases separated the two germline ends. The CDR3 has 14 residues. Germline values: CDR1 SGDLS, CDR2 YYNGEE. CDR3 coding DNA: TGTGCCAGCAGCCTTCCGGGAGCAAACTATGGCTACACCTTC. Amino acids: CASSLPGANYGYTF.

The chain joins TRBV4-2 to TRBJ1-2; D remains unclear. V shed 1 base and J shed 4 bases, with 7 bases lying between them. CDR1 is LGHNA, CDR2 YNFKEQ, per germline. This CDR3 region has 13 residues. The CDR3 nucleotides read TGTGCCAGCAGCCAAGGTAATTTCTATGGCTACACCTTC. Amino acid sequence: CASSQGNFYGYTF.

This clone was observed a few times. V and J are TRBV5-1 and TRBJ1-5, with D possibly matching TRBD1 (6 bases). Between the trimmed V and J ends, which lost 0 bases and 5 bases, there was a span of 6 bases. The CDR3 has 13 residues. Germline loops: CDR1 SGHRS, CDR2 YFSETQ. The CDR3 coding sequence is TGCGCCAGCAGCTTGGGGACAGATCAGCCCCAGCATTTT. Translated: CASSLGTDQPQHF.

The rearrangement links TRBV4-2 to TRBJ1-4; D is undetermined. V lost 1 base, J lost 5 bases, and 8 bases lay in between. The CDR3 loop spans 14 amino acids. Germline V lookup: CDR1 LGHNA, CDR2 YNFKEQ. CDR3 protein: CASSQVSGNEKLFF. The CDR3 DNA reads TGTGCCAGCAGCCAAGTCTCGGGAAATGAAAAACTGTTTTTT.

The chain is built from TRBV27 and TRBJ1-2; D may be TRBD1 (6 bases). This CDR3 region has 13 residues. V gave up 3 bases and J gave up 8 bases, with 13 bases separating them. Germline V CDR1 and CDR2: MNHEY, SMNVEV (reference sequence). For the CDR3, the DNA is TGTGCCAGCAGTTTGTACAGGGCAGGCGGCTACACCTTC. Amino acid sequence: CASSLYRAGGYTF.